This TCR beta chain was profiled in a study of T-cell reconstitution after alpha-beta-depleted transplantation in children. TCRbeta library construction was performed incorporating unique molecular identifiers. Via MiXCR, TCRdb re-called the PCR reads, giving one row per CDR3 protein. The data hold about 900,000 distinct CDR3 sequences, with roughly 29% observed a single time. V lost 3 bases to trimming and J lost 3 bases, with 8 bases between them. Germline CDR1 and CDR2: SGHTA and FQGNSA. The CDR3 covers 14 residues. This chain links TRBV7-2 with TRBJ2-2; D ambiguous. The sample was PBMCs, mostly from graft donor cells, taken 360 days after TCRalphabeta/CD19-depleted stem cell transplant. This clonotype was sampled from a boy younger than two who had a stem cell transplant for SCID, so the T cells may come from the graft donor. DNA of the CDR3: TGTGCCAGCAGCTTTCGCCGGCACACCGGGGAGCTGTTTTTT. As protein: CASSFRRHTGELFF. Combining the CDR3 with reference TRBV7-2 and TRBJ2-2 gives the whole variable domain GAGVSQSPSNKVTEKGKDVELRCDPISGHTALYWYRQSLGQGLEFLIYFQGNSAPDKSGLPSDRFSAERTGGSVSTLTIQRTQQEDSAVYLCASSFRRHTGELFFGEGSRLTVL.